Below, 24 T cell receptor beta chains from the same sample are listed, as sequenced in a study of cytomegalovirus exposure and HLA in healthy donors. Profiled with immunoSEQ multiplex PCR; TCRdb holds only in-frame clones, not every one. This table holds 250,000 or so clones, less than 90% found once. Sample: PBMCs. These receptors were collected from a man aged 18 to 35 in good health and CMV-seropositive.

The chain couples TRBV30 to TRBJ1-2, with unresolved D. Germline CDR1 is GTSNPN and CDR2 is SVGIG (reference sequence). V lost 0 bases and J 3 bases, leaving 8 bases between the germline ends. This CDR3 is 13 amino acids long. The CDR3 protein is CAWSVTLDYGYTF. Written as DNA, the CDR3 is TGTGCCTGGAGTGTTACGTTGGACTATGGCTACACCTTC.

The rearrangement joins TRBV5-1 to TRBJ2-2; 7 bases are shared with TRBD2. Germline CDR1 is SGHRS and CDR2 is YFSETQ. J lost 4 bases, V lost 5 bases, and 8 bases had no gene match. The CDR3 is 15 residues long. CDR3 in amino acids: CASRALAEVTGELFF. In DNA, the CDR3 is TGCGCCAGCAGAGCGCTAGCGGAAGTCACCGGGGAGCTGTTTTTT. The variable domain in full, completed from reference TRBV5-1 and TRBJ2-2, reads KAGVTQTPRYLIKTRGQQVTLSCSPISGHRSVSWYQQTPGQGLQFLFEYFSETQRNKGNFPGRFSGRQFSNSRSEMNVSTLELGDSALYLCASRALAEVTGELFFGEGSRLTVL.

The DNA of the CDR3 is TGTGCCAGCAGCGTAGGACCTAGAGAGCAAGCAGATACGCAGTATTTT. Encoded protein: CASSVGPREQADTQYF. The chain employs TRBV9 and TRBJ2-3, with D unresolved. V was cut by 0 bases and J by 4 bases, with 15 bases left in between. Per germline, CDR1 SGDLS and CDR2 YYNGEE. The CDR3 has 16 residues.

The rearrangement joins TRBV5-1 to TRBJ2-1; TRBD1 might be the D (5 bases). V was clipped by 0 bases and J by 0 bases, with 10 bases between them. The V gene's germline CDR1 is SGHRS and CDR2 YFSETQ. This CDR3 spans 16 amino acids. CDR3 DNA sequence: TGCGCCAGCAGCTTGGGGGGCGGATACTCCTACAATGAGCAGTTCTTC. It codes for CASSLGGGYSYNEQFF.

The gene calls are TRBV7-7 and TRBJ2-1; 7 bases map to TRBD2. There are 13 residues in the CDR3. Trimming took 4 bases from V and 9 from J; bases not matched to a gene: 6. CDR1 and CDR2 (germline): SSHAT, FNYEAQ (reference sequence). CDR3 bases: TGTGCCAGCAGCTGGGATTCGGGGGGTGAGCAGTTCTTC. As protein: CASSWDSGGEQFF.

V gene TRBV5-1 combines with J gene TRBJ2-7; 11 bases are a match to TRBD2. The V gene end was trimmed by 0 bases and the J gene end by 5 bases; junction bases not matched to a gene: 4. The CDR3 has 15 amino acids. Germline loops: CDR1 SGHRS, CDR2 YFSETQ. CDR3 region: CASSLGLAGGHEQYF. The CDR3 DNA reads TGCGCCAGCAGCTTGGGGTTAGCGGGAGGGCACGAGCAGTACTTC.

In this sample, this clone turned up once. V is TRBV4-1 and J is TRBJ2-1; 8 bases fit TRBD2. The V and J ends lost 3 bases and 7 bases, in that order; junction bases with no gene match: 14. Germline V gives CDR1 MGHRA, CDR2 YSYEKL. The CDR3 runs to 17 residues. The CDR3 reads CASSHGGRSGIRNEQFF. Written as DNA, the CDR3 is TGCGCCAGCAGCCACGGCGGGAGGAGCGGGATTCGGAATGAGCAGTTCTTC.

For the CDR3, the DNA is TGTGCCAGCAGCGTATCCCCATCCGCCGACTACGAGCAGTACTTC. Translation gives CASSVSPSADYEQYF. The V gene is TRBV9, the J gene TRBJ2-7; no firm D call. The CDR3 runs 15 residues. CDR1 is SGDLS, CDR2 YYNGEE, per germline. V shed 1 base and J shed 3 bases, with 14 bases lying between them. Complete variable domain (other parts from reference TRBV9 and TRBJ2-7): DSGVTQTPKHLITATGQRVTLRCSPRSGDLSVYWYQQSLDQGLQFLIQYYNGEERAKGNILERFSAQQFPDLHSELNLSSLELGDSALYFCASSVSPSADYEQYFGPGTRLTVT.

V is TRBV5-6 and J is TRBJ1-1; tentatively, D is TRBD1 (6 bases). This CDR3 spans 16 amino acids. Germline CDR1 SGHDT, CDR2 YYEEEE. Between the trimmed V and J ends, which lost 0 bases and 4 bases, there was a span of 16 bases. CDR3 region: CASSLAGGTGRTEAFF. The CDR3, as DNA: TGTGCCAGCAGCTTGGCCGGCGGAACAGGGCGCACTGAAGCTTTCTTT.

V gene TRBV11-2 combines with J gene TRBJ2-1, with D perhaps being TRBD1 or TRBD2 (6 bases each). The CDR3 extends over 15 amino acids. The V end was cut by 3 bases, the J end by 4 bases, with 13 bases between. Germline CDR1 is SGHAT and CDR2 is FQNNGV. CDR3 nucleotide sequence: TGTGCCAGCAGCTTGGTTCGGGGGCGGTACAATGAGCAGTTCTTC. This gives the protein CASSLVRGRYNEQFF.

CDR3 sequence: CASSLYGDFGFAGELFF. As DNA, the CDR3 is TGTGCCAGCAGTTTATACGGGGACTTCGGATTCGCCGGGGAGCTGTTTTTT. This chain links TRBV27 with TRBJ2-2; D may be TRBD2 (6 bases). The V gene lost 1 base and the J gene lost 6 bases, with 18 bases spanning the gap. This CDR3 has 17 amino acids. Germline V gene data show CDR1 as MNHEY and CDR2 as SMNVEV (reference sequence).

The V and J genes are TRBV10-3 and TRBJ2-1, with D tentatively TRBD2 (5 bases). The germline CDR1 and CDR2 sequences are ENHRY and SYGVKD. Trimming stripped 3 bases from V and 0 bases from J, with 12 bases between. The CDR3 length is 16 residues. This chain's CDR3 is CAISDLALSSYNEQFF. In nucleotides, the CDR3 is TGTGCCATCAGTGATTTAGCGCTGAGCTCCTACAATGAGCAGTTCTTC.

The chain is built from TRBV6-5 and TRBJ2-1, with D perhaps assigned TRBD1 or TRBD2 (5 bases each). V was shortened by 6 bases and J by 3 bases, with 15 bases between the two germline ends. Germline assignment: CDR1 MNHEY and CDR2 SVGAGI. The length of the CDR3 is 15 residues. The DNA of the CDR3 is TGTGCCAGCAGGAAGGGGAGTTATATCTACAATGAGCAGTTCTTC. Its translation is CASRKGSYIYNEQFF.

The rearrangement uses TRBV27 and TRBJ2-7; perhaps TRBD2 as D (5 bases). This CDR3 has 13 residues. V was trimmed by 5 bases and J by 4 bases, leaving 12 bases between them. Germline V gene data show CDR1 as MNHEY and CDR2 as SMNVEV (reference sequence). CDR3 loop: CASSPRGYYEQYF. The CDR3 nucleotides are TGTGCCAGCAGTCCACGGGGATATTACGAGCAGTACTTC.

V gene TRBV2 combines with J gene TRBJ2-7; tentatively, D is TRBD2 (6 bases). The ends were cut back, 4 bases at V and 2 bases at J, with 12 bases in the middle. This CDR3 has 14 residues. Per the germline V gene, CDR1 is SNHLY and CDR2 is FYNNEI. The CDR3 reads CASSVGTGTYEQYF. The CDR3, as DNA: TGTGCCAGCAGTGTCGGGACTGGGACCTACGAGCAGTACTTC.

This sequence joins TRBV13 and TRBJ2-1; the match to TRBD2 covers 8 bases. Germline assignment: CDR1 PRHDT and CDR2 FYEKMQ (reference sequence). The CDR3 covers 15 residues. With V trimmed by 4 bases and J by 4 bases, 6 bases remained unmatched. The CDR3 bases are TGTGCCAGCAGCTCCACTAGCGGAACTTACAATGAGCAGTTCTTC. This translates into CASSSTSGTYNEQFF.

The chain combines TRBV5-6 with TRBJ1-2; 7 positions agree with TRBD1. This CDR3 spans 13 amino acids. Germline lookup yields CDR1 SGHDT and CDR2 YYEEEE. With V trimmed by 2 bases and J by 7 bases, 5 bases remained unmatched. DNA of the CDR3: TGTGCCAGCAGCTTTGCCTCAGGGGGTGGCTACACCTTC. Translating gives CASSFASGGGYTF.

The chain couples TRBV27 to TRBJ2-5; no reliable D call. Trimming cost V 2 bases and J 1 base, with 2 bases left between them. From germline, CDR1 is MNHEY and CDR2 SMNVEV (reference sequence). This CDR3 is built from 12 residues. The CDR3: CASSLRQETQYF. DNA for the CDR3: TGTGCCAGCAGTTTACGCCAAGAGACCCAGTACTTC.

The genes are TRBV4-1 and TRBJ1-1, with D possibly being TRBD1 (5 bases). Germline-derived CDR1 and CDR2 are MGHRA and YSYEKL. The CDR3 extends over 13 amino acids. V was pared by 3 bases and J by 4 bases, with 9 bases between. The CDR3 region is CASSQGGVTEAFF. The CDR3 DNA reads TGCGCCAGCAGCCAGGGGGGGGTCACTGAAGCTTTCTTT.

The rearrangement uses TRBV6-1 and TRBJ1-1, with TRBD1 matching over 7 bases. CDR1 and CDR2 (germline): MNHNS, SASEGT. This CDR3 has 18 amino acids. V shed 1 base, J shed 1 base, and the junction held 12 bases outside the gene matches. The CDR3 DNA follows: TGTGCCAGCAGTGAAGGGTTCGGCAGGGGGGGCCAGAACACTGAAGCTTTCTTT. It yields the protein CASSEGFGRGGQNTEAFF.

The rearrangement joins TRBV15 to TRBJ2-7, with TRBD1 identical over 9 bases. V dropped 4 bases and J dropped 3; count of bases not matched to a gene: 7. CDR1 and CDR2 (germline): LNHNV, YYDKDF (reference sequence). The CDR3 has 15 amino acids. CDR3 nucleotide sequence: TGTGCCACCAGCATGGGGACAGGGATATACTACGAGCAGTACTTC. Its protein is CATSMGTGIYYEQYF.

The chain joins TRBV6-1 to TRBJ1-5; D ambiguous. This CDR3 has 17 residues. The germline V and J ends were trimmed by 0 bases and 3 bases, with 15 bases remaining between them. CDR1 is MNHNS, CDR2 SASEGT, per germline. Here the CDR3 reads CASSEAPPQVLNQPQHF. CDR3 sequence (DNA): TGTGCCAGCAGTGAAGCTCCCCCCCAGGTTCTCAATCAGCCCCAGCATTTT.

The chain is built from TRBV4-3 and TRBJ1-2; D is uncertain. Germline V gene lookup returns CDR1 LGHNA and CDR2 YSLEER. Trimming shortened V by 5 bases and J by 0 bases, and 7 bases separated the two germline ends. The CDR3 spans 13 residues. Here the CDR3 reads CASSSEANYGYTF. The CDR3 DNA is TGCGCCAGCAGCTCTGAGGCTAACTATGGCTACACCTTC.

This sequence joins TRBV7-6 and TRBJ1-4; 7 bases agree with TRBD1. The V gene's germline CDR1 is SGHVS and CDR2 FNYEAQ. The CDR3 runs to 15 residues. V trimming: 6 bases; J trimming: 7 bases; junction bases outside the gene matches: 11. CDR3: CASSSNTGEAEKLFF. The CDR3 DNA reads TGTGCCAGCAGTTCAAATACAGGGGAGGCTGAAAAACTGTTTTTT.